This passage covers 27 T cell receptor beta chains from one sample sequenced in a study of blood T cell repertoires in COVID-19. Profiled with immunoSEQ multiplex PCR; TCRdb holds only in-frame clones, not every one. In the table there are a few hundred thousand clones, approximately 85% of which are singletons. Sequencing was carried out using peripheral blood. The origin of the receptors is a human donor with COVID-19, enrolled during active disease. The donor label of this sample is uncertain.

The rearrangement links TRBV7-2 to TRBJ2-5; D gene ambiguous. CDR1 is SGHTA, CDR2 FQGNSA, per germline. The CDR3 runs 13 residues. The V end was cut by 1 base, the J end by 4 bases, with 7 bases between. This CDR3 is CASSLVSGETQYF. DNA for the CDR3: TGTGCCAGCAGCTTAGTTTCAGGAGAGACCCAGTACTTC.

The rearrangement links TRBV10-3 to TRBJ1-5; the D is unclear. V lost 3 bases and J lost 9, with 15 bases in between. The germline gives CDR1 ENHRY, CDR2 SYGVKD. The CDR3 has 14 amino acids. CDR3: CAISDQRGGWPQHF. Here the CDR3 DNA reads TGTGCCATCAGTGATCAGCGAGGAGGTTGGCCCCAGCATTTT.

This clone showed up just once. J is TRBJ2-2 and V is TRBV27; 7 nucleotides align to TRBD1. Germline assignment: CDR1 MNHEY and CDR2 SMNVEV (reference sequence). V gave up 0 bases and J gave up 4 bases; unmatched junction bases: 8. The CDR3 covers 17 residues. The DNA of the CDR3 is TGTGCCAGCAGTTTATCGGGCTGGGGACAGCTCACCGGGGAGCTGTTTTTT. Translating gives CASSLSGWGQLTGELFF.

The chain recombines TRBV6-5 with TRBJ2-3; no firm D call. This CDR3 is 13 amino acids long. Per the germline V gene, CDR1 is MNHEY and CDR2 is SVGAGI. With 5 bases removed from V and 4 bases from J, the gap between germline ends came to 10 bases. The CDR3 nucleotides read TGTGCCAGCAGTCCAACTGGTCCAGATACGCAGTATTTT. It is translated as CASSPTGPDTQYF.

This clone came up once. The chain uses TRBV5-5 and TRBJ1-4, with D possibly being TRBD1 (5 bases). The V end was cut by 2 bases, the J end by 7 bases, with 12 bases between. Germline V gene lookup returns CDR1 SGHKS and CDR2 YYEKEE (reference sequence). The CDR3 is 14 residues long. The CDR3 loop reads CASSFDGRGEKLFF. CDR3 in DNA: TGTGCCAGCAGCTTTGACGGGAGGGGTGAAAAACTGTTTTTT.

This clone appeared once. This rearrangement joins TRBV29-1 to TRBJ2-7; D ambiguous. Germline V gene sequence: CDR1 SQVTM, CDR2 ANQGSEA. The CDR3 is 13 residues long. Deletions cut 4 bases from V and 1 base from J, with 11 bases between. Here the CDR3 DNA reads TGCAGCGTTGGCCGAGACATTTCCTACGAGCAGTACTTC. It encodes CSVGRDISYEQYF.

V is TRBV18 and J is TRBJ1-2; D perhaps matches TRBD1 (5 bases). Trimming pared 2 bases from V and 0 bases from J, leaving 7 bases between. The length of the CDR3 is 14 residues. Germline V gene sequence: CDR1 KGHSH, CDR2 LQKENI. CDR3 region: CASSPATANYGYTF. CDR3 nucleotide sequence: TGTGCCAGCTCACCAGCGACAGCTAACTATGGCTACACCTTC.

The V and J genes are TRBV28 and TRBJ1-4; D gene unclear. Germline V CDR1 and CDR2: MDHEN, SYDVKM. CDR3 size: 14 residues. Trimming removed 7 bases at V and 8 bases at J, with 17 bases between. The CDR3 sequence: CASTMATGWEKLFF. In DNA, the CDR3 is TGTGCCAGCACAATGGCGACGGGATGGGAAAAACTGTTTTTT.

This clone has just one count. This CDR3 is CASSLRAGWGETQYF. The CDR3 DNA follows: TGTGCCAGCAGCTTACGGGCGGGTTGGGGAGAGACCCAGTACTTC. The chain uses TRBV5-6 and TRBJ2-5; tentatively, D is TRBD2 (5 bases). In germline, CDR1 is SGHDT, CDR2 YYEEEE. The CDR3 has 15 amino acids. V was shortened by 2 bases and J by 4 bases, with 15 bases between the two germline ends. Complete variable domain (other parts from reference TRBV5-6 and TRBJ2-5): DAGVTQSPTHLIKTRGQQVTLRCSPKSGHDTVSWYQQALGQGPQFIFQYYEEEERQRGNFPDRFSGHQFPNYSSELNVNALLLGDSALYLCASSLRAGWGETQYFGPGTRLLVL.

CDR3: CASSQARGGANTEAFF. The DNA of the CDR3 is TGTGCCAGCAGCCAAGCCAGAGGGGGGGCGAACACTGAAGCTTTCTTT. The chain couples TRBV3-1 (or the pseudogene TRBV3-2) to TRBJ1-1, with D maybe TRBD1 (6 bases). V dropped 1 base and J dropped 1 base, with 13 bases sitting between them. The CDR3 length is 16 residues. The germline CDR1 and CDR2 sequences are LGHDT and YNNKEL (reference sequence).

The gene calls are TRBV9 and TRBJ2-7; 16 bases match TRBD2. V lost 4 bases, J lost 6 bases, and 19 bases stayed unmatched. Germline V gene lookup returns CDR1 SGDLS and CDR2 YYNGEE. The CDR3 totals 20 residues. The CDR3 DNA follows: TGTGCCAGCAGCCCCCGGCCGGGACTAGCGGGAGGGATGGGGCAGCCCGAGCAGTACTTC. Protein product: CASSPRPGLAGGMGQPEQYF.

The rearrangement links TRBV11-2 to TRBJ2-1; 7 nucleotides match TRBD1. Germline CDR1 and CDR2: SGHAT and FQNNGV. Losses at the gene ends were 3 bases for V and 0 bases for J; bases not matched to a gene: 5. The CDR3 is 16 residues long. The CDR3: CASSFRTGSSYNEQFF. The CDR3 DNA sequence: TGTGCCAGCAGCTTCCGGACAGGTAGCTCCTACAATGAGCAGTTCTTC.

Concerning this clone itself: One junction end disagrees with the germline gene, perhaps due to a read error. This rearrangement joins TRBV7-7 to TRBJ2-1; tentatively, D is TRBD2 (6 bases). Germline V gene sequence: CDR1 SSHAT, CDR2 FNYEAQ (reference sequence). The CDR3 covers 18 residues. The CDR3 spells CASSLYLGGSSSYNEQFF. Here the CDR3 DNA reads TGTGCTAGCAGCTTATACCTAGGAGGGTCGAGCTCCTACAATGAGCAGTTCTTC.

The chain uses TRBV10-3 and TRBJ1-6; TRBD1 matches 8 bases. CDR3 length: 15 residues. J lost 6 bases, V lost 10 bases, and 11 bases had no gene match. Germline loops: CDR1 ENHRY, CDR2 SYGVKD. The CDR3 bases are TGTGCCACACTCAATATCGACAGGGGTAATTCACCCCTCCACTTT. Protein: CATLNIDRGNSPLHF.

This clone was picked up a small number of times. J is TRBJ2-7 and V is TRBV10-3, with D maybe TRBD2 (5 bases). The CDR3 contains 15 residues. CDR1 is ENHRY and CDR2 is SYGVKD in the germline V gene. V gave up 2 bases and J gave up 4 bases, with 15 bases separating them. The CDR3: CAISEGSGFRYEQYF. The DNA of the CDR3 is TGTGCCATCAGTGAGGGGTCGGGATTTCGGTACGAGCAGTACTTC.

The genes are TRBV10-3 and TRBJ2-3, with D possibly being TRBD2 (5 bases). CDR1 is ENHRY and CDR2 is SYGVKD in the germline V gene. The CDR3 is made up of 13 amino acids. Trimming removed 2 bases at V and 5 bases at J, with 8 bases between. CDR3 protein: CAISEGREDTQYF. CDR3 bases: TGTGCCATCAGTGAGGGTCGGGAAGATACGCAGTATTTT.

Only one count was recorded for this clone. The gene calls are TRBV5-6 and TRBJ2-7; TRBD1 matches at 9 bases. The V gene's germline CDR1 is SGHDT and CDR2 YYEEEE. This CDR3 is built from 15 residues. V was pared by 1 base and J by 2 bases, with 4 bases of the junction left unmatched. Here the CDR3 DNA reads TGTGCCAGCAGCTTGAGGGGACAGGGCCCCTACGAGCAGTACTTC. This codes for CASSLRGQGPYEQYF. The full variable domain, with the rest looked up from reference TRBV5-6 and TRBJ2-7, is DAGVTQSPTHLIKTRGQQVTLRCSPKSGHDTVSWYQQALGQGPQFIFQYYEEEERQRGNFPDRFSGHQFPNYSSELNVNALLLGDSALYLCASSLRGQGPYEQYFGPGTRLTVT.

In DNA form, the CDR3 reads TGCGCCAGCAGCTTGTTACCTGTGAGCTATGGCTACACCTTC. It is translated as CASSLLPVSYGYTF. The chain uses TRBV5-1 and TRBJ1-2; D uncertain. Germline V lookup: CDR1 SGHRS, CDR2 YFSETQ. With 1 base removed from V and 4 bases from J, the gap between germline ends came to 11 bases. This CDR3 region has 14 residues.

There are a few counts of this clone. The chain recombines TRBV11-2 with TRBJ2-7, with a tentative D call TRBD2 (6 bases). Looked up from germline, CDR1 is SGHAT and CDR2 is FQNNGV. The CDR3 has 14 amino acids. Trimming left V 5 bases short and J 2 bases short, with 13 bases between. CDR3 bases: TGTGCCAGCAGCGGGGACTTTTCACCCTACGAGCAGTACTTC. It specifies CASSGDFSPYEQYF.

The chain combines TRBV10-3 with TRBJ2-5, with 10 bases matching TRBD1. V lost 9 bases and J lost 5; bases outside the gene matches: 6. CDR1 is ENHRY, CDR2 SYGVKD, per germline. This CDR3 comprises 13 residues. Here the CDR3 reads CAIPQGQGETQYF. CDR3 nucleotides: TGTGCCATTCCACAGGGACAGGGGGAGACCCAGTACTTC.

This chain joins TRBV15 and TRBJ2-5, with D perhaps matching TRBD2 (6 bases). The V gene's germline CDR1 is LNHNV and CDR2 YYDKDF (reference sequence). The CDR3 contains 18 residues. With 0 bases removed from V and 1 base from J, the gap between germline ends came to 18 bases. CDR3 nucleotide sequence: TGTGCCACCAGCAGAGATGGCGGGGCTCGGGTGATCCAAGAGACCCAGTACTTC. Translating it yields CATSRDGGARVIQETQYF. Full variable domain (outside the CDR3, taken from reference TRBV15 and TRBJ2-5): DAMVIQNPRYQVTQFGKPVTLSCSQTLNHNVMYWYQQKSSQAPKLLFHYYDKDFNNEADTPDNFQSRRPNTSFCFLDIRSPGLGDTAMYLCATSRDGGARVIQETQYFGPGTRLLVL.

This chain joins TRBV9 and TRBJ1-2, with 8 bases that match TRBD1. Germline V gives CDR1 SGDLS, CDR2 YYNGEE. With 0 bases clipped from V and 8 bases from J, the junction kept 9 bases outside the gene matches. The CDR3 contains 15 residues. CDR3 residues: CASSVAPDRAQGYTF. CDR3 in DNA: TGTGCCAGCAGCGTAGCTCCGGACAGGGCTCAAGGCTACACCTTC.

The rearrangement uses TRBV25-1 and TRBJ1-4; TRBD1 matches 10 bases. CDR1 is MGHDK and CDR2 is SYGVNS in the germline V gene. V trimming: 4 bases; J trimming: 5 bases; junction bases outside the gene matches: 4. The CDR3 extends over 15 amino acids. CDR3 nucleotide sequence: TGTGCCAGCAGTGCTCGGACAGGGGGAAATGAAAAACTGTTTTTT. Its translation is CASSARTGGNEKLFF.

The rearrangement uses TRBV2 and TRBJ1-1, with D perhaps matching TRBD1 (5 bases). Trimming took off 5 bases at V and 8 bases at J, with 15 bases between the two ends. CDR1 is SNHLY, CDR2 FYNNEI, per germline. The CDR3 contains 13 residues. The DNA for the CDR3 is TGTGCCAGCAGTCCAAGAAGACAGCCGGAAGCTTTCTTT. This gives the protein CASSPRRQPEAFF.

In this sample, this clone turned up once. This chain connects TRBV10-3 to TRBJ1-2; 9 nucleotides agree with TRBD1. J was trimmed by 3 bases and V by 7 bases; bases with no gene match: 3. CDR1 is ENHRY, CDR2 SYGVKD, per germline. The CDR3 totals 13 residues. CDR3 sequence (DNA): TGTGCCATCAACCGGGACAGGGACTATGGCTACACCTTC. Protein product: CAINRDRDYGYTF.

This clone showed up just a few times. The genes are TRBV19 and TRBJ1-4; TRBD1 is a possible D gene (5 bases). The ends were cut back, 1 base at V and 4 bases at J, with 13 bases in the middle. The CDR3 sequence is 16 residues long. Germline-derived CDR1 and CDR2 are LNHDA and SQIVND (reference sequence). CDR3 sequence reads: CASSIGAGSSNEKLFF. DNA of the CDR3: TGTGCCAGTAGTATAGGGGCAGGGTCAAGTAATGAAAAACTGTTTTTT.

The genes are TRBV28 and TRBJ1-2, with no clear D. Germline CDR1 reads MDHEN; CDR2 reads SYDVKM. Trimming left V 3 bases short and J 4 bases short, with 6 bases between. This CDR3 is 12 amino acids long. The CDR3 loop reads CASSLWSYGYTF. CDR3 DNA sequence: TGTGCCAGCAGTTTGTGGAGCTATGGCTACACCTTC.